The source of this T cell receptor beta chain is a study of T cells in Graves' hyperthyroidism and ophthalmopathy. As concerns this clonotype: Its antigen is currently unknown.

Study-wide results and caveats: Within blood appeared most thyroid clonotypes that had expanded above 0.001. A median about 6 months before onset, the model predicted ophthalmopathy. The authors' 13 V-J model separated ophthalmopathy from stable hyperthyroidism.

Patients aged 18 to 65 had newly diagnosed hyperthyroidism of under 2 months' duration. Germline V gene lookup returns CDR1 SNHLY and CDR2 FYNNEI. The CDR3 runs 13 residues. Trimming left V 7 bases short and J 0 bases short, with 9 bases between. RNA transcripts provided the source from which TCR beta CDR3 regions were amplified. An initial round of RT-PCR targeting the TCR CDR3 relied on the HTBI primer set. TCRdb used MiXCR to reprocess the multiplex PCR reads, holding one entry per CDR3 protein. The table records about 420,000 distinct CDR3 sequences, 15% to 18% of them present only once. The receptor was derived from a young woman with Graves' hyperthyroidism. Sequencing was done on a sample of blood. The gene calls are TRBV2 and TRBJ1-1; maybe TRBD1 (5 bases). The chain's CDR3 is CASKDIMNTEAFF. The CDR3 region has the DNA TGTGCCAGCAAGGACATTATGAACACTGAAGCTTTCTTT. The variable domain in full, with the rest retrieved from reference TRBV2 and TRBJ1-1, is EPEVTQTPSHQVTQMGQEVILRCVPISNHLYFYWYRQILGQKVEFLVSFYNNEISEKSEIFDDQFSVERPDGSNFTLKIRSTKLEDSAMYFCASKDIMNTEAFFGQGTRLTVV.